This note documents a single T cell receptor (beta chain) sequence. Antigen: not known. This sample was included in a study of T cells in Graves' hyperthyroidism and ophthalmopathy. Study-level points and caveats: The model predicted ophthalmopathy a median around 6.5 months before onset. Most thyroid clonotypes that were expanded above 0.001 also turned up in blood.

CDR1 is LGHNA, CDR2 YNFKEQ, per germline. V gave up 0 bases and J gave up 4 bases, with 7 bases separating them. This CDR3 is built from 14 residues. Hyperthyroidism, newly diagnosed and lasting under 2 months, affected patients aged 18 to 65. Regions amplified from RNA transcripts were the TCR beta CDR3 regions. HTBI primers drove first-round RT-PCR of the TCR CDR3. TCRdb independently ran MiXCR on the multiplex PCR reads; one entry per CDR3 protein. Of 550,000 to 650,000 distinct CDR3 sequences listed, over 11% are singletons. The sample taken for sequencing was blood. The receptor was isolated from a woman aged 25 to 39 with Graves' hyperthyroidism that later progressed to Graves' ophthalmopathy. The gene calls are TRBV4-2 and TRBJ2-1; D unresolved. In DNA form, the CDR3 reads TGTGCCAGCAGCCAAGAAGGACCTTACAATGAGCAGTTCTTC. It is translated as CASSQEGPYNEQFF.